The rows below give T cell receptor beta chains drawn from one sample of a study of identical twins. TCRdb fed the 5' RACE reads into MiXCR, producing one record per CDR3 protein. The sample lists 200,000 to 250,000 distinct CDR3 sequences, around 8.1% occurring once. The sample was also linked to a second study, of yellow fever vaccine responses in identical twins.

Sequenced: memory (CD45RO+) T cells sorted from blood. The receptors were sampled from a woman aged 18-29 years in good health. The CDR3 runs from the conserved cysteine through the conserved F or W. A D gene is named only where the DNA matches it firmly. Clone size is given for some rows only: seen once, a few or many times, or a class if the clone is expanded.

D	V	J	size	CDR3	DNA
TRBD1	TRBV7-8	TRBJ1-5	NA	CASSFSTGGRGNQPQHF	TGTGCCAGCAGCTTTTCCACAGGGGGACGGGGCAATCAGCCCCAGCATTTT
TRBD2	TRBV7-9	TRBJ2-7	few	CASSPGLAMNNEQYF	TGTGCCAGCAGCCCGGGACTAGCTATGAATAACGAGCAGTACTTC
NA	TRBV2	TRBJ2-7	few	CASSRTSGNDYEQYF	TGTGCCAGCAGCCGCACAAGTGGTAACGACTACGAGCAGTACTTC
NA	TRBV12-3/TRBV12-4	TRBJ2-1	few	CASSSPPHGQWQFF	TGTGCCAGCAGTTCGCCTCCCCACGGACAGTGGCAGTTCTTC
NA	TRBV5-1	TRBJ1-1	NA	CASSLTESNTEAFF	TGCGCCAGCTCGTTGACAGAGTCGAACACTGAAGCTTTCTTT
NA	TRBV7-9	TRBJ1-3	many	CASSFAEGKAGNTIYF	TGTGCCAGCAGCTTCGCAGAGGGGAAGGCTGGAAACACCATATATTTT
NA	TRBV6-5	TRBJ2-7	NA	CASSSSITTVPSSYEQYF	TGTGCCAGCAGTTCATCCATAACGACAGTCCCGAGCTCCTACGAGCAGTACTTC
NA	TRBV9	TRBJ2-3	many	CASSGVGAVTDTQYF	TGTGCCAGCAGCGGGGTGGGGGCAGTCACAGATACGCAGTATTTT
TRBD1	TRBV20-1	TRBJ2-2	few	CSAKGQGGANTGELFF	TGCAGTGCTAAAGGACAGGGGGGAGCGAACACCGGGGAGCTGTTTTTT
TRBD1	TRBV28	TRBJ1-1	few	CASVGSGQGPTEAFF	TGTGCCAGCGTAGGTTCGGGACAGGGGCCCACTGAAGCTTTCTTT
TRBD2	TRBV4-2	TRBJ2-7	NA	CASSQDFERGRIEQYF	TGTGCCAGCAGCCAAGACTTCGAGCGGGGACGAATCGAGCAGTACTTC
NA	TRBV7-9	TRBJ2-1	many	CASSPGLSFIYNEQFF	TGTGCCAGCAGCCCCGGACTTTCCTTTATCTACAATGAGCAGTTCTTC
TRBD2	TRBV7-8	TRBJ2-7	many	CASSLTSRSYEQYF	TGTGCCAGCAGCTTGACTAGCCGCTCCTACGAGCAGTACTTC
NA	TRBV12-3/TRBV12-4	TRBJ1-1	many	CASRFGASNTEAFF	TGTGCCAGCAGGTTTGGGGCTTCGAACACTGAAGCTTTCTTT
NA	TRBV21-1	TRBJ2-7	few	CASSKGPRDF	TGTGCCAGCAGCAAAGGCCCACGAGACTTC
TRBD1	TRBV5-4	TRBJ2-5	NA	CASSSQGAYAGRGETQYF	TGTGCCAGCAGCAGCCAGGGGGCGTACGCCGGTCGTGGGGAGACCCAGTACTTC
TRBD1	TRBV6-1	TRBJ2-7	few	CASTWAGGVYEQYF	TGTGCCAGCACGTGGGCAGGGGGCGTCTACGAGCAGTACTTC
TRBD2	TRBV20-1	TRBJ2-3	few	CSAGGTSGNTDTQYF	TGCAGTGCGGGAGGGACTAGCGGCAACACAGATACGCAGTATTTT
NA	TRBV12-3/TRBV12-4	TRBJ2-1	many	CASVLALVNEQFF	TGTGCCAGCGTCCTAGCGCTAGTTAATGAGCAGTTCTTC
NA	TRBV21-1	TRBJ2-1	NA	CASSGETGGNEQFF	TGTGCCAGCAGCGGAGAAACAGGGGGCAATGAGCAGTTCTTC
NA	TRBV6-2/TRBV6-3	TRBJ2-3	many	CASSYVGSTDTQYF	TGTGCCAGCAGTTACGTCGGGAGCACAGATACGCAGTATTTT
NA	TRBV6-1	TRBJ2-1	NA	CASSEGHPRRFF	TGTGCCAGCAGTGAAGGTCATCCCCGGCGATTCTTC
NA	TRBV3-1	TRBJ2-7	NA	CASSQVLGFQPEQYF	TGTGCCAGCAGCCAAGTTTTGGGGTTTCAACCCGAGCAGTACTTC